One TCR beta chain is described in this entry. Trimming removed 5 bases from V and 5 bases from J, with 21 bases in between. This CDR3 spans 16 amino acids. Germline CDR1 is SGHTA and CDR2 is FQGNSA. Profiling relied on immunoSEQ multiplex PCR, and the TCRdb table lists in-frame clones only, not all of them. The top ten clones hold 15% to 20% of a sample with 20,000 to 25,000 clones, around 83% of them seen once. The entry originates in a study of OX40 agonist ivuxolimab in advanced cancers. The chain employs TRBV7-2 and TRBJ2-5, with a weak D call TRBD1 (6 bases). The sequencing here drew on CD4+ or CD8+ T cells sorted from blood, taken in a trial of the OX40 agonist ivuxolimab. This clonotype was obtained from an adult with an advanced solid tumor such as melanoma, head and neck, liver or kidney cancer. CDR3 protein: CASSRQTSRQGETQYF. In DNA form, the CDR3 reads TGTGCCAGCAGCAGACAAACGAGTAGGCAGGGGGAGACCCAGTACTTC.